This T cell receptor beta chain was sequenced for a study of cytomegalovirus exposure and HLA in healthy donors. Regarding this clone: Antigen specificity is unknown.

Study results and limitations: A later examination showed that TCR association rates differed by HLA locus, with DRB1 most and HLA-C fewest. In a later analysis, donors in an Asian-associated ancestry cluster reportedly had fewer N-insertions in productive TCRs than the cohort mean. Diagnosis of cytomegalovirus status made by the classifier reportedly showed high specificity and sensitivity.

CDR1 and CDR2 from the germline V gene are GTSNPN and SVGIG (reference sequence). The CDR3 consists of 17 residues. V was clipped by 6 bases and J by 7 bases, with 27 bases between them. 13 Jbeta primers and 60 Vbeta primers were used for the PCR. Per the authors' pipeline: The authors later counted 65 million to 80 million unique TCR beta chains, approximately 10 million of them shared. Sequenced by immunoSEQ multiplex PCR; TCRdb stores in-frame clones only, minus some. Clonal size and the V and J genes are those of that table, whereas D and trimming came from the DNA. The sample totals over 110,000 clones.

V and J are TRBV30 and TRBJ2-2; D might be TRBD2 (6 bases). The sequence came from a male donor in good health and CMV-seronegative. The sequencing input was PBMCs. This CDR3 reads CACDLGGGPGWGGELFF. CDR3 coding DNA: TGTGCCTGCGACCTTGGGGGAGGCCCTGGATGGGGCGGGGAGCTGTTTTTT.